The TCR beta chain under discussion was sequenced for a study of T cells after yellow fever vaccination. Study background: Each low-cell-number fraction was prepared by means of SMART-Seq v4 Ultra Low Input.

The table lists this clonotype with a few counts. What it binds is not known. The study's findings and limits: Post-booster repertoires again held most primary-vaccination clones (about 96% CD4, roughly 89% CD8).

TCRdb fed the 5' RACE reads into MiXCR, producing one record per CDR3 protein. The table includes over 300,000 distinct CDR3 sequences, around 6.8% detected once. This CDR3 is 15 amino acids long. The V end lost 5 bases, the J end lost 2 bases, and 13 bases lay between the germline ends. In germline, CDR1 is MNHNS, CDR2 SASEGT. The specimen comprised PBMCs, sampled roughly 45 days after the first yellow fever vaccination. The clonotype comes from a young man who received the YFV17D yellow fever vaccine. V and J are TRBV6-1 and TRBJ1-5; D ambiguous. The CDR3 protein is CASSLSPWGNQPQHF. The CDR3 DNA follows: TGTGCCAGCAGTCTCTCCCCATGGGGCAATCAGCCCCAGCATTTT.